This is a list of T cell receptor beta chains from one sample in a study of T cell repertoires in cytomegalovirus infection. One entry per CDR3 protein results from TCRdb running MiXCR on the reads. Among almost 300,000 distinct CDR3 sequences, 9.6% were seen once, and the ten largest hold less than 3%. Sequencing was done on a sample of PBMCs. Receptors originate from a human donor in good health (CMV status not recorded). Some clones in this sample may be carry-over from other donors' samples. The CDR3 runs from the conserved cysteine through the conserved F or W. Fields, in order: CDR3 DNA, CDR3 protein, D gene, J gene, clone size, V gene. D genes are given only for firm matches. Part of the rows lack a size; the others show once, few, many or a class for expanded clones.

DNA: TGCGCCAGCAGCTTGGTGGGCACCGACACTGAAGCTTTCTTT; CDR3: CASSLVGTDTEAFF; D: .; J: TRBJ1-1; size: .; V: TRBV5-1
DNA: TGTGCCAGCAGTGTCGGGGGCCGTGGTAATTCACCCCTCCACTTT; CDR3: CASSVGGRGNSPLHF; D: .; J: TRBJ1-6; size: many; V: TRBV2
DNA: TGCAGTGCTGGCCATTCAGAGGGGTATGGCTACACCTTC; CDR3: CSAGHSEGYGYTF; D: .; J: TRBJ1-2; size: .; V: TRBV20-1
DNA: TGTGCCAGCAGTGTGACGGAAAACTATGGCTACACCTTC; CDR3: CASSVTENYGYTF; D: .; J: TRBJ1-2; size: few; V: TRBV2
DNA: TGTGCCAGCAGTGAAGACCCTTCCCTTTACTTC; CDR3: CASSEDPSLYF; D: .; J: TRBJ2-7; size: many; V: TRBV2
DNA: TGTGCCAGCAGCACCCGTGGGGCCCAGGGTAACTATGGCTACACCTTC; CDR3: CASSTRGAQGNYGYTF; D: .; J: TRBJ1-2; size: many; V: TRBV7-9
DNA: TGCAGTGCTAGACTTCTAGCGGTGGACGACAATGAGCAGTTCTTC; CDR3: CSARLLAVDDNEQFF; D: TRBD2; J: TRBJ2-1; size: .; V: TRBV20-1
DNA: TGTGCCAGCAGCTTGGGGAGGTCGGGGGGAATCAATGAGCAGTTCTTC; CDR3: CASSLGRSGGINEQFF; D: TRBD2; J: TRBJ2-1; size: .; V: TRBV5-5
DNA: TGCGCCAGCAGCCAAGGACAGGGGGATTACAATGAGCAGTTCTTC; CDR3: CASSQGQGDYNEQFF; D: TRBD1; J: TRBJ2-1; size: .; V: TRBV4-1
DNA: TGTGCCAGCAGCTTGACTAGCGGGGGGGGCTACGAGCAGTACTTC; CDR3: CASSLTSGGGYEQYF; D: TRBD2; J: TRBJ2-7; size: many; V: TRBV7-2
DNA: TGTGCCAGTAGTGTCACTAGTACCCGTGAGCAGTTCTTC; CDR3: CASSVTSTREQFF; D: .; J: TRBJ2-1; size: many; V: TRBV19
DNA: TGTGCCAGCAGTTTATACCCCCTAGGCGCCGGGGAGCTGTTTTTT; CDR3: CASSLYPLGAGELFF; D: .; J: TRBJ2-2; size: .; V: TRBV27
DNA: TGCAGTGCTAGAGAATTGCTAACCAATCAGCCCCAGCATTTT; CDR3: CSARELLTNQPQHF; D: .; J: TRBJ1-5; size: few; V: TRBV20-1
DNA: TGTGCCAGCAGTTACTCCGACAGGGTAGACTGGAATTATTACTCCTACGAGCAGTACTTC; CDR3: CASSYSDRVDWNYYSYEQYF; D: TRBD1; J: TRBJ2-7; size: few; V: TRBV6-2/TRBV6-3
DNA: TGTGCCAGCAGCTCCCCGGGGTTCCTTAGCACAGATACGCAGTATTTT; CDR3: CASSSPGFLSTDTQYF; D: .; J: TRBJ2-3; size: many; V: TRBV7-9
DNA: TGTGCCAGCAGCTTAGGCAGCTCGGGGAACAATGAGCAGTTCTTC; CDR3: CASSLGSSGNNEQFF; D: .; J: TRBJ2-1; size: many; V: TRBV11-3
DNA: TGTGCCAGCAGTGTGGGACAGGGACGCTCTGGAAACACCATATATTTT; CDR3: CASSVGQGRSGNTIYF; D: TRBD1; J: TRBJ1-3; size: .; V: TRBV2
DNA: TGTGCCAGCAGTGCCCGGGACAGCGCAAGTGACTATGGCTACACCTTC; CDR3: CASSARDSASDYGYTF; D: TRBD1; J: TRBJ1-2; size: .; V: TRBV6-6
DNA: TGTGCCAGCAGTTACGGTAGCGGGGTTTACAATGAGCAGTTCTTC; CDR3: CASSYGSGVYNEQFF; D: TRBD2; J: TRBJ2-1; size: few; V: TRBV6-5
DNA: TGTGCCAGCAGCACAGGGCCCAATCAGCCCCAGCATTTT; CDR3: CASSTGPNQPQHF; D: .; J: TRBJ1-5; size: many; V: TRBV2
DNA: TGTGCCAGCAGCCCACAACAACATCTGAATTCACCCCTCCACTTT; CDR3: CASSPQQHLNSPLHF; D: .; J: TRBJ1-6; size: many; V: TRBV7-2
DNA: TGTGCCAGCAGTGATGCAGGGCGGTACGGAGGCTACACCTTC; CDR3: CASSDAGRYGGYTF; D: .; J: TRBJ1-2; size: many; V: TRBV6-4
DNA: TGTGCCAGCAGCCCAGGAGTGGTGAACACTGAAGCTTTCTTT; CDR3: CASSPGVVNTEAFF; D: .; J: TRBJ1-1; size: few; V: TRBV9
DNA: TGTGCCAGCAGTTTCTCCGGGGTAACCGGGGAGCTGTTTTTT; CDR3: CASSFSGVTGELFF; D: .; J: TRBJ2-2; size: many; V: TRBV12-3/TRBV12-4
DNA: TGTGCCAGCAGTTATCCGACGTATTCGAACACTGAAGCTTTCTTT; CDR3: CASSYPTYSNTEAFF; D: .; J: TRBJ1-1; size: .; V: TRBV6-2/TRBV6-3
DNA: TGTGCCAGCAGCCGGGACTCCCCGGCCTCGGAGACCCAGTACTTC; CDR3: CASSRDSPASETQYF; D: .; J: TRBJ2-5; size: many; V: TRBV7-9
DNA: TGTGCCAGCTCGAAGGGGCTGACAGATACGCAGTATTTT; CDR3: CASSKGLTDTQYF; D: .; J: TRBJ2-3; size: .; V: TRBV18
DNA: TGTGCCAGCAGCTTAGCGCTACGGCAGTTCTACAATGAGCAGTTCTTC; CDR3: CASSLALRQFYNEQFF; D: .; J: TRBJ2-1; size: many; V: TRBV7-9
DNA: TGTGCCAGCAGCGACACCGGGGGGGGCATCGAGCAGTACTTC; CDR3: CASSDTGGGIEQYF; D: TRBD2; J: TRBJ2-7; size: many; V: TRBV7-9
DNA: TGTGCCAGCAGCTTAGAGTGGCATCAAGGCGCCTACGAGCAGTACTTC; CDR3: CASSLEWHQGAYEQYF; D: .; J: TRBJ2-7; size: many; V: TRBV7-2
DNA: TGTGCCAGCAGTTTCCTCCTAGCGGGGGGAACCTACGAGCAGTACTTC; CDR3: CASSFLLAGGTYEQYF; D: TRBD2; J: TRBJ2-7; size: many; V: TRBV6-1
DNA: TGTGCCAGCAGTTTGGGACAGGGGTTGTGGAATGAGCAGTTCTTC; CDR3: CASSLGQGLWNEQFF; D: TRBD1; J: TRBJ2-1; size: many; V: TRBV6-5
DNA: TGCAGTGCTAGGTTACTAGCGGGGGGGCCTAAACGAGAGACCCAGTACTTC; CDR3: CSARLLAGGPKRETQYF; D: TRBD2; J: TRBJ2-5; size: many; V: TRBV20-1
DNA: TGTGCCAGCAGTCTCGATAAGGGTCAGCCCCAGCATTTT; CDR3: CASSLDKGQPQHF; D: .; J: TRBJ1-5; size: many; V: TRBV27
DNA: TGTGCCAGCAGTGAAGCCCCTGAAGCTTTCTTT; CDR3: CASSEAPEAFF; D: .; J: TRBJ1-1; size: many; V: TRBV6-1
DNA: TGTGCCAGCAGTGAGCGGGGAGACTACGAGCAGTACTTC; CDR3: CASSERGDYEQYF; D: TRBD2; J: TRBJ2-7; size: many; V: TRBV28
DNA: TGTGCCATCGCGGGGGACAGGGGGAATTCACCCCTCCACTTT; CDR3: CAIAGDRGNSPLHF; D: TRBD1; J: TRBJ1-6; size: many; V: TRBV7-9
DNA: TGTGCCGTCCTGCGAGCGGGCCAAGAGACCCAGTACTTC; CDR3: CAVLRAGQETQYF; D: .; J: TRBJ2-5; size: many; V: TRBV10-3
DNA: TGTGCCATCCTCCGGAGCGGGACTAACACCGGGGAGCTGTTTTTT; CDR3: CAILRSGTNTGELFF; D: TRBD2; J: TRBJ2-2; size: .; V: TRBV7-9
DNA: TGTGCCAGCAGCCACCGCCCATCTGCAACTAATGAAAAACTGTTTTTT; CDR3: CASSHRPSATNEKLFF; D: .; J: TRBJ1-4; size: few; V: TRBV28
DNA: TGTGCCAGCAGTTCGGAGGGATTAGCTGGAAACACCATATATTTT; CDR3: CASSSEGLAGNTIYF; D: .; J: TRBJ1-3; size: many; V: TRBV6-1
DNA: TGCAGTGCTAGCAGAGGTTCTGCCGAAGCTTTCTTT; CDR3: CSASRGSAEAFF; D: .; J: TRBJ1-1; size: .; V: TRBV20-1
DNA: TGTGCCACCAGCAGAGTCCGGGACCCTTCCTACGAGCAGTACTTC; CDR3: CATSRVRDPSYEQYF; D: .; J: TRBJ2-7; size: few; V: TRBV15